Listed below are T cell receptor beta chains from one sample, sequenced in a study of vaccination and CD4 T cells after COVID-19. These TCRs are of unknown antigen specificity. One entry per CDR3 protein, called by TCRdb with MiXCR from the PCR reads. The sample contains approximately 17,000 distinct CDR3 sequences, 50% to 60% of which appear only once. The sequencing used CD4+ T cells from blood, cultured in vitro, collected before SARS-CoV-2 vaccination. The source is a human donor who had recovered from COVID-19. The CDR3 runs from the conserved cysteine through the conserved F or W. A D gene is named only where the DNA matches it firmly. Rows give clone size only sometimes, using once, few, many, or a class for an expanded clone.

clone size,D gene,CDR3 length,V gene,J gene,CDR3 DNA,CDR3 protein
few,.,14,TRBV19,TRBJ1-2,TGTGCCAGTAGTGCCACCGGGACCGCCTATGGCTACACCTTC,CASSATGTAYGYTF
.,.,13,TRBV6-2/TRBV6-3,TRBJ2-2,TGTGCCAGCAGTAATGCTAACACCGGGGAGCTGTTTTTT,CASSNANTGELFF
.,TRBD2,15,TRBV20-1,TRBJ2-1,TGCAGTGCTAGGGTAGCGGGAGGCGCCTACAATGAGCAGTTCTTC,CSARVAGGAYNEQFF
.,.,14,TRBV12-3/TRBV12-4,TRBJ2-3,TGTGCCAGCAGTCACCGGGACAGCACAGATACGCAGTATTTT,CASSHRDSTDTQYF
.,.,16,TRBV18,TRBJ2-7,TGTGCCAGCTCATTTAAGTCGGCAGGACCCACCTACGAGCAGTACTTC,CASSFKSAGPTYEQYF
few,TRBD1,15,TRBV20-1,TRBJ2-7,TGCAGTGCCACCACAGGGGGCCCAATCTCCTACGAGCAGTACTTC,CSATTGGPISYEQYF
.,TRBD2,14,TRBV5-6,TRBJ2-5,TGTGCCAGCAGCTTCTGGACTAGCCAAGAGACCCAGTACTTC,CASSFWTSQETQYF
.,TRBD1,14,TRBV12-3/TRBV12-4,TRBJ2-7,TGTGCCAGCAGTGAAGGGACAGGGGCATACGAGCAGTACTTC,CASSEGTGAYEQYF
few,TRBD2,15,TRBV19,TRBJ2-5,TGTGCCAGTAGTATCAGCGGGACCTGGCAAGAGACCCAGTACTTC,CASSISGTWQETQYF
few,.,16,TRBV7-2,TRBJ1-6,TGTGCCAGCAGCTTAGTTTCCTTGGGGGGCTGGTCACCCCTCCACTTT,CASSLVSLGGWSPLHF
.,.,15,TRBV7-8,TRBJ2-7,TGTGCCAGCAGCTTACGTTCTGTTACCAGCTACGAGCAGTACTTC,CASSLRSVTSYEQYF
.,.,14,TRBV7-2,TRBJ2-7,TGTGCCAGCAGTTCATACCTGAGCTCCTACGAGCAGTACTTC,CASSSYLSSYEQYF
.,TRBD2,15,TRBV6-4,TRBJ2-7,TGTGCCAGCAGCGAGTGTAGCGGGAGCAGGGACGAGCAGTACTTC,CASSECSGSRDEQYF
few,TRBD2,16,TRBV20-1,TRBJ2-3,TGCAGTGCTAGCCCCGACTGGGGGGGGGGCACAGATACGCAGTATTTT,CSASPDWGGGTDTQYF
.,TRBD2,19,TRBV27,TRBJ2-2,TGTGCCAGCAGTCTCCAGGGACTAGCGGGAGGGCCGAACACCGGGGAGCTGTTTTTT,CASSLQGLAGGPNTGELFF
.,TRBD2,17,TRBV3-1,TRBJ2-7,TGTGCCAGCAGCCAAGCGCCCGGGACTAGCGGGAGCTACGAGCAGTACTTC,CASSQAPGTSGSYEQYF